A selection of T cell receptor beta chains follows, all from one sample in a study of brain T cells in children with intractable seizures. The assay was immunoSEQ multiplex PCR, and TCRdb's table has in-frame clones only and misses some. In the table there are fewer than 150,000 clones, 94% of which are singletons. The input for sequencing was peripheral blood, taken at surgery. These receptors were taken from a boy under two years old with hemimegalencephaly and intractable seizures. Both conserved end residues are part of each CDR3. Each record gives: D gene, CDR3 length, V gene, J gene, clone size, CDR3 protein, CDR3 DNA. The D gene is left open where the match is weak. Size values are once, few and many counts, or a class for expanded clones, and some rows have none.

D gene: -; CDR3 length: 15; V gene: TRBV19; J gene: TRBJ1-6; clone size: -; CDR3 protein: CASREQGSLNSPLHF; CDR3 DNA: TGTGCCAGTAGGGAACAGGGTTCCCTTAATTCACCCCTCCACTTT
D gene: TRBD1; CDR3 length: 14; V gene: TRBV5-6; J gene: TRBJ2-7; clone size: -; CDR3 protein: CASSFGTGAYEQYF; CDR3 DNA: TGTGCCAGCAGCTTCGGGACAGGGGCCTACGAGCAGTACTTC
D gene: -; CDR3 length: 12; V gene: TRBV11-2; J gene: TRBJ2-5; clone size: once; CDR3 protein: CASSSRWKTQYF; CDR3 DNA: TGTGCCAGCAGCTCCCGATGGAAGACCCAGTACTTC
D gene: -; CDR3 length: 14; V gene: TRBV6-6; J gene: TRBJ1-4; clone size: -; CDR3 protein: CASSYSVLLEKLFF; CDR3 DNA: TGTGCCAGCAGTTACTCTGTCCTCCTCGAAAAACTGTTTTTT
D gene: -; CDR3 length: 14; V gene: TRBV7-8; J gene: TRBJ2-1; clone size: -; CDR3 protein: CASRPGEPNNEQFF; CDR3 DNA: TGTGCCAGCAGACCTGGGGAGCCAAACAATGAGCAGTTCTTC
D gene: -; CDR3 length: 15; V gene: TRBV29-1; J gene: TRBJ1-1; clone size: -; CDR3 protein: CSVRGSGGQGTEAFF; CDR3 DNA: TGCAGCGTTCGGGGGAGTGGGGGGCAAGGGACTGAAGCTTTCTTT
D gene: -; CDR3 length: 18; V gene: TRBV9; J gene: TRBJ2-5; clone size: -; CDR3 protein: CASSVATVGEWNQETQYF; CDR3 DNA: TGTGCCAGCAGCGTAGCTACAGTGGGGGAGTGGAACCAAGAGACCCAGTACTTC
D gene: TRBD1; CDR3 length: 14; V gene: TRBV25-1; J gene: TRBJ1-1; clone size: -; CDR3 protein: CASSPGGARTEAFF; CDR3 DNA: TGTGCCAGCAGTCCAGGGGGCGCGAGAACTGAAGCTTTCTTT
D gene: -; CDR3 length: 14; V gene: TRBV6-6; J gene: TRBJ2-3; clone size: -; CDR3 protein: CASSPSMEVDTQYF; CDR3 DNA: TGTGCCAGCAGTCCTAGTATGGAGGTGGATACGCAGTATTTT
D gene: -; CDR3 length: 16; V gene: TRBV5-5; J gene: TRBJ2-3; clone size: -; CDR3 protein: CASSLGWTTPGDTQYF; CDR3 DNA: TGTGCCAGCAGCTTGGGGTGGACTACCCCGGGGGATACGCAGTATTTT
D gene: TRBD2; CDR3 length: 16; V gene: TRBV7-8; J gene: TRBJ2-2; clone size: -; CDR3 protein: CASSLLAGLVTGELFF; CDR3 DNA: TGTGCCAGCAGCCTCCTAGCGGGACTAGTGACCGGGGAGCTGTTTTTT
D gene: -; CDR3 length: 12; V gene: TRBV7-6; J gene: TRBJ2-1; clone size: once; CDR3 protein: CASSLTSNEQFF; CDR3 DNA: TGTGCCAGCAGCTTGACTAGCAATGAGCAGTTCTTC
D gene: -; CDR3 length: 16; V gene: TRBV15; J gene: TRBJ2-1; clone size: -; CDR3 protein: CATSLQGIGIYNEQFF; CDR3 DNA: TGTGCCACCAGTTTACAGGGTATCGGGATTTACAATGAGCAGTTCTTC
D gene: -; CDR3 length: 11; V gene: TRBV20-1; J gene: TRBJ2-7; clone size: -; CDR3 protein: CSARRGPEQYF; CDR3 DNA: TGCAGTGCTAGAAGGGGACCCGAGCAGTACTTC
D gene: -; CDR3 length: 15; V gene: TRBV5-5; J gene: TRBJ2-7; clone size: once; CDR3 protein: CASSFSGTASYEQYF; CDR3 DNA: TGTGCCAGCAGCTTTAGCGGTACCGCCTCCTACGAGCAGTACTTC
D gene: TRBD2; CDR3 length: 17; V gene: TRBV5-1; J gene: TRBJ2-5; clone size: -; CDR3 protein: CASSGLADKRGRETQYF; CDR3 DNA: TGCGCCAGCAGCGGACTAGCGGACAAACGGGGGCGGGAGACCCAGTACTTC
D gene: TRBD2; CDR3 length: 15; V gene: TRBV7-9; J gene: TRBJ2-3; clone size: -; CDR3 protein: CASSLFAGGSDTQYF; CDR3 DNA: TGTGCCAGCAGCTTATTTGCGGGAGGGTCAGATACGCAGTATTTT
D gene: -; CDR3 length: 20; V gene: TRBV21-1; J gene: TRBJ2-1; clone size: -; CDR3 protein: CASSPQTVTSGPGTYNEQFF; CDR3 DNA: TGTGCCAGCAGCCCCCAAACTGTAACTAGCGGGCCGGGAACCTACAATGAGCAGTTCTTC
D gene: -; CDR3 length: 15; V gene: TRBV7-2; J gene: TRBJ1-4; clone size: -; CDR3 protein: CASSPGVATNEKLFF; CDR3 DNA: TGTGCCAGCAGCCCCGGGGTGGCAACTAATGAAAAACTGTTTTTT
D gene: TRBD2; CDR3 length: 17; V gene: TRBV2; J gene: TRBJ2-1; clone size: -; CDR3 protein: CASSDYSGRSSYNEQFF; CDR3 DNA: TGTGCCAGCAGTGACTATAGCGGGAGGAGCTCCTACAATGAGCAGTTCTTC
D gene: -; CDR3 length: 11; V gene: TRBV6-5; J gene: TRBJ1-5; clone size: few; CDR3 protein: CASGLNQPQHF; CDR3 DNA: TGTGCCAGCGGACTCAATCAGCCCCAGCATTTT
D gene: -; CDR3 length: 14; V gene: TRBV10-2; J gene: TRBJ2-7; clone size: -; CDR3 protein: CASSGGGPPYEQYF; CDR3 DNA: TGCGCCAGCAGTGGGGGCGGTCCGCCCTACGAGCAGTACTTC
D gene: -; CDR3 length: 16; V gene: TRBV10-3; J gene: TRBJ2-7; clone size: -; CDR3 protein: CAIGGFSKGQPYEQYF; CDR3 DNA: TGTGCCATCGGCGGGTTTTCCAAGGGGCAACCCTACGAGCAGTACTTC
D gene: -; CDR3 length: 8; V gene: TRBV7-9; J gene: TRBJ2-3; clone size: -; CDR3 protein: CASGAQYF; CDR3 DNA: TGTGCCAGCGGAGCGCAGTATTTT
D gene: TRBD2; CDR3 length: 16; V gene: TRBV5-1; J gene: TRBJ2-7; clone size: -; CDR3 protein: CASSSLAGGPVYEQYF; CDR3 DNA: TGCGCCAGCAGCTCTCTAGCGGGAGGGCCCGTTTACGAGCAGTACTTC
D gene: -; CDR3 length: 15; V gene: TRBV9; J gene: TRBJ2-3; clone size: -; CDR3 protein: CASSVEGRGRPAQYF; CDR3 DNA: TGTGCCAGCAGCGTAGAGGGTCGCGGCCGACCAGCGCAGTATTTT
D gene: -; CDR3 length: 14; V gene: TRBV21-1; J gene: TRBJ1-5; clone size: few; CDR3 protein: CASSKAGPDQPQHF; CDR3 DNA: TGTGCCAGCAGCAAGGCAGGGCCGGATCAGCCCCAGCATTTT
D gene: -; CDR3 length: 12; V gene: TRBV19; J gene: TRBJ2-5; clone size: -; CDR3 protein: CASKSDRETQYF; CDR3 DNA: TGTGCCAGTAAATCGGACCGTGAGACCCAGTACTTC
D gene: TRBD1; CDR3 length: 16; V gene: TRBV2; J gene: TRBJ1-5; clone size: -; CDR3 protein: CASSLMGQGAGQPQHF; CDR3 DNA: TGTGCCAGCAGTCTAATGGGACAGGGGGCTGGTCAGCCCCAGCATTTT
D gene: -; CDR3 length: 14; V gene: TRBV5-1; J gene: TRBJ1-2; clone size: -; CDR3 protein: CASSLAQAFYGYTF; CDR3 DNA: TGCGCCAGCAGCTTGGCGCAGGCATTTTATGGCTACACCTTC
D gene: -; CDR3 length: 14; V gene: TRBV9; J gene: TRBJ2-1; clone size: -; CDR3 protein: CASSPRLSYNEQFF; CDR3 DNA: TGTGCCAGCAGCCCCAGACTATCCTACAATGAGCAGTTCTTC
D gene: -; CDR3 length: 14; V gene: TRBV18; J gene: TRBJ2-5; clone size: -; CDR3 protein: CASSAGSSGETQYF; CDR3 DNA: TGTGCCAGCTCTGCAGGGAGTTCGGGAGAGACCCAGTACTTC
D gene: -; CDR3 length: 14; V gene: TRBV19; J gene: TRBJ1-1; clone size: -; CDR3 protein: CASSIDRLGTEAFF; CDR3 DNA: TGTGCCAGTAGTATAGATCGTCTGGGAACTGAAGCTTTCTTT
D gene: -; CDR3 length: 13; V gene: TRBV6-5; J gene: TRBJ2-7; clone size: few; CDR3 protein: CASSSTSGYEQYF; CDR3 DNA: TGTGCCAGCAGTAGTACCTCCGGCTACGAGCAGTACTTC
D gene: -; CDR3 length: 13; V gene: TRBV21-1; J gene: TRBJ2-5; clone size: -; CDR3 protein: CASRTQGQETQYF; CDR3 DNA: TGTGCCAGCAGGACTCAGGGCCAAGAGACCCAGTACTTC
D gene: TRBD2; CDR3 length: 17; V gene: TRBV10-3; J gene: TRBJ2-7; clone size: -; CDR3 protein: CAISESGTSGRRSEQYF; CDR3 DNA: TGTGCCATCAGTGAGTCCGGGACTAGCGGGAGAAGGTCCGAGCAGTACTTC
D gene: -; CDR3 length: 14; V gene: TRBV5-6; J gene: TRBJ1-2; clone size: -; CDR3 protein: CASSLAVPNYGYTF; CDR3 DNA: TGTGCCAGCAGCTTGGCGGTTCCAAACTATGGCTACACCTTC
D gene: -; CDR3 length: 12; V gene: TRBV7-2; J gene: TRBJ1-6; clone size: -; CDR3 protein: CASSSGLSPLHF; CDR3 DNA: TGTGCCAGCAGCTCAGGGTTGTCACCCCTCCACTTT
D gene: TRBD2; CDR3 length: 16; V gene: TRBV5-4; J gene: TRBJ2-5; clone size: -; CDR3 protein: CASRMGTSGAQETQYF; CDR3 DNA: TGTGCCAGCAGAATGGGGACTAGCGGAGCGCAAGAGACCCAGTACTTC
D gene: TRBD2; CDR3 length: 16; V gene: TRBV3-1/TRBV3-2; J gene: TRBJ2-3; clone size: -; CDR3 protein: CASSQVPGLAGHTQYF; CDR3 DNA: TGTGCCAGCAGCCAAGTACCGGGACTAGCTGGACATACGCAGTATTTT
D gene: TRBD1; CDR3 length: 13; V gene: TRBV6-5; J gene: TRBJ1-2; clone size: -; CDR3 protein: CASSGTGGYGYTF; CDR3 DNA: TGTGCCAGCAGCGGGACAGGCGGATATGGCTACACCTTC
D gene: TRBD2; CDR3 length: 17; V gene: TRBV9; J gene: TRBJ2-1; clone size: -; CDR3 protein: CASSVAPGGSFYNEQFF; CDR3 DNA: TGTGCCAGCAGCGTAGCCCCGGGGGGGAGTTTCTACAATGAGCAGTTCTTC
D gene: TRBD1; CDR3 length: 17; V gene: TRBV7-8; J gene: TRBJ1-2; clone size: -; CDR3 protein: CASSQSGTGTANYGYTF; CDR3 DNA: TGTGCCAGCAGCCAATCCGGGACAGGAACGGCTAACTATGGCTACACCTTC
D gene: -; CDR3 length: 14; V gene: TRBV28; J gene: TRBJ2-5; clone size: -; CDR3 protein: CASSLFGFGETQYF; CDR3 DNA: TGTGCCAGCAGTTTATTCGGGTTTGGGGAGACCCAGTACTTC
D gene: -; CDR3 length: 12; V gene: TRBV28; J gene: TRBJ2-7; clone size: -; CDR3 protein: CASSLLAYEQYF; CDR3 DNA: TGTGCCAGCAGTTTACTAGCCTACGAGCAGTACTTC
D gene: -; CDR3 length: 14; V gene: TRBV7-3; J gene: TRBJ1-1; clone size: -; CDR3 protein: CASSLKPRDTEAFF; CDR3 DNA: TGTGCCAGCAGCTTAAAACCCAGGGACACTGAAGCTTTCTTT